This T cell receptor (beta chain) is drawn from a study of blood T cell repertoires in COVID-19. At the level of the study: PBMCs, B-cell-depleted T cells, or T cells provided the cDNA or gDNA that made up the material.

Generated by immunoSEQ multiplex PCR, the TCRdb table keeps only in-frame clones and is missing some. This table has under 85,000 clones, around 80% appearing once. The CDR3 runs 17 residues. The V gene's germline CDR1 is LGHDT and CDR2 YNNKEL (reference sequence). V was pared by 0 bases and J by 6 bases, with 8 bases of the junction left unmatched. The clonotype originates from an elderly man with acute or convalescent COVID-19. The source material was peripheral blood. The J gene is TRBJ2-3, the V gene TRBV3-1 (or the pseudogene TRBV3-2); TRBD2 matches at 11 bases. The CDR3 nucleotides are TGTGCCAGCAGCCAAGAGGCCCTCGTAGCGGGGGGGGATACGCAGTATTTT. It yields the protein CASSQEALVAGGDTQYF.